Sequencing of this T cell receptor beta chain was carried out in a study of OX40 agonist ivuxolimab in advanced cancers. Systemic immunosuppression or autoimmune disease history was grounds to exclude patients. There are 15 residues in the CDR3. Looked up from germline, CDR1 is SGHRS and CDR2 is YFSETQ. The assay was immunoSEQ multiplex PCR, and TCRdb's table has in-frame clones only and misses some. Altogether over 85,000 clones are present, roughly nine tenths being singletons, with the ten largest covering around 5.5%. The V gene is TRBV5-1, the J gene TRBJ2-7; 10 bases are shared with TRBD1. The J call is doubtful: the DNA matches TRBJ2-1 better. The TCR sequence derives from an adult with an advanced solid tumor such as melanoma, head and neck, liver or kidney cancer. This sample comprised CD4+ or CD8+ T cells sorted from blood, obtained in a trial of the OX40 agonist ivuxolimab. The CDR3 reads CASSAAGTGVTEQFF. CDR3 bases: TGCGCCAGCAGCGCTGCCGGGACAGGGGTCACTGAGCAGTTCTTC.